This entry lists 2 T cell receptor beta chains sequenced from one sample in a study of PD-1 blockade in classical Hodgkin lymphoma. Relapse after autologous stem cell transplantation occurred in every patient, and brentuximab vedotin exposure varied. Clones were sequenced by immunoSEQ multiplex PCR, and TCRdb holds only the in-frame ones, with some missing. This table has just over 35,000 clones, 60% to 80% appearing once. The sample in question was peripheral blood mononuclear cells (PBMCs), obtained before the second cycle of nivolumab. Source of these receptors: a human donor with classical Hodgkin lymphoma.

Here the CDR3 reads CASSRPGRDRGDNEQFF. CDR3 bases: TGTGCCAGCAGCCGCCCCGGTCGGGACCGGGGGGACAATGAGCAGTTCTTC. The chain links TRBV7-6 to TRBJ2-1, with 7 bases aligning to TRBD2. J lost 5 bases, V lost 5 bases, and 15 bases had no gene match. Germline V gene sequence: CDR1 SGHVS, CDR2 FNYEAQ. The CDR3 is made up of 17 amino acids.

The V call is TRBV4-1, the J call TRBJ1-2, with D unresolved. Germline V lookup: CDR1 MGHRA, CDR2 YSYEKL. This CDR3 has 17 amino acids. Trimming cost V 1 base and J 1 base, with 16 bases left between them. As DNA, the CDR3 is TGCGCCAGCAGCCAAGTACCCGCCGGACGGATTAACTATGGCTACACCTTC. This translates into CASSQVPAGRINYGYTF.